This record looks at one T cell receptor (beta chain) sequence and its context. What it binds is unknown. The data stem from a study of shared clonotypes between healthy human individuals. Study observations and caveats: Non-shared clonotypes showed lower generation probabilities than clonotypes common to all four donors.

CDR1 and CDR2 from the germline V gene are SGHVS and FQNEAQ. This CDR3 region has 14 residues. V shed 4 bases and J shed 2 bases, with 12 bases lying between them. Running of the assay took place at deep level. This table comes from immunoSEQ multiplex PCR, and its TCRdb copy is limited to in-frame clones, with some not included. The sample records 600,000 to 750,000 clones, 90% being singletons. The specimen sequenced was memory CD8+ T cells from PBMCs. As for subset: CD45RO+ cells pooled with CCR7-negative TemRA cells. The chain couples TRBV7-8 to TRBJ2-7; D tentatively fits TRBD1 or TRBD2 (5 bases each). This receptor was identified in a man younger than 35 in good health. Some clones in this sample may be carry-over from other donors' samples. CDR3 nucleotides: TGTGCCAGCAGCTCCCGAGGGGAAACCTACGAGCAGTACTTC. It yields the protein CASSSRGETYEQYF.